Reported below is one T cell receptor beta chain. There is no known antigen for this receptor. No much larger clone exists at a distance of one base, and base qualities are not known. Using the deep immunoSEQ assay, TCR CDR3 regions were amplified from genomic DNA by multiplex PCR. For each cell subset, the extracted genomic DNA was distributed evenly across all wells of several immunoSEQ 96-well plates, and each plate served as one replicate. Each replicate PCR for sorted subsets received about 220 ng genomic DNA, equal to some 32,000 T cell genomes. Purified libraries were quantified with a Qubit 3.0 fluorometer, sized on a Bioanalyzer 2100, and re-quantified with the KAPA Library Quantification kit. Every immunoSEQ 96-well plate was sequenced on a dedicated single-read 150-cycle Illumina NextSeq 550 flow cell. Concerning the study's data processing: Because the immunoSEQ output held only junctional sequences and lacked quality scores, the filtering could not match the filtering applied to full-length reads. To assign V/J genes and CDR3, sequences were annotated using PyIR, a Python wrapper for IgBLAST v1.9, with IMGT germline references. Reads with weak V/J assignments (E-value above 1e-6), missing CDR3, stop codons, out-of-frame junctions, or ambiguous translated residues were removed. V3J clonotypes were defined by identical inferred V gene, J gene, and CDR3 amino acid sequence. Percentage overlap between repertoires was calculated by dividing the number of shared unique clonotypes by the size of the smaller repertoire. RTK rarefaction, the Chao1 estimator, and Recon v2.1 estimates of unobserved clonotypes were used to assess repertoire richness. For all TCRbeta clonotypes obtained by the gDNA method from several donors, generation probabilities were computed with OLGA. Entries here come from immuneACCESS through TCRdb and include only in-frame sequences with V and J called. Some clones fail to appear in such tables; in the studies checked, an unresolved V gene covers under half of the shortfall, and the cause of the remainder is unknown. The V and J calls and clone size are taken from that table; D and trimming were inferred from the DNA. For this sample the table gives a few million clones, of which 85% to 95% were detected only once. The ten largest clones represent roughly 0.15% of the sample.

The data were taken from a study of shared clonotypes between healthy human individuals (dated by TCRdb to 2018 to 2020). For the wider study: A few men and a couple of women, aged 18 to 49 years, made up the cohort. Per donor, leukapheresis produced somewhere between about 0.94 and 9.5 billion PBMCs. Per donor, three plates each were used for CD4 naive and CD4 memory, two for CD8 naive, and one for CD8 memory. To estimate repertoire size and how much clonotypes are shared between individuals, the study performed deep sequencing of blood TCR repertoires from about five healthy adults. Libraries were prepared and TCR repertoires were sequenced by different laboratories using diverse techniques, in order to increase sequencing depth and limit assay-specific biases.

Healthy HIV-negative adults with no recently reported acute infections or vaccinations were included as donors. Every donor was a Caucasian adult residing in Nashville, Tennessee, USA. CD4+ T cells were enriched by magnetic negative selection, after which naive cells were positively selected on CD45RA and the negative fraction was taken as the memory subset. Blood was collected by leukapheresis, and PBMCs were isolated by Ficoll-Histopaque density gradient centrifugation and then cryopreserved in liquid nitrogen vapor phase. Analytical flow cytometry was used to check the purity and quantity of each magnetically sorted T cell population. From each sorted fraction, genomic DNA was isolated and quantified by UV absorbance on a Nanodrop 2000c. Points the paper makes about the study in general: Based on pairwise subsampling, the degree of clonotype sharing among donors was expected to be affected by sequencing depth. Higher generation probabilities were observed for clonotypes shared by all four sorted-subset donors than for non-shared clonotypes. Even with the large sequencing depth, rarefaction of the sorted-subset datasets indicated that sequencing was incomplete. Only blood was sampled, and tissue TCR repertoires likely differ from those in blood. Sharing across a few donors was observed for about 4.8% of naive CD4, around 3.5% of naive CD8, about 2.5% of memory CD4, and about 0.39% of memory CD8 clonotypes. Larger estimated clonotype richness was generally found for naive subsets than for memory subsets. Because the study included a small number of donors, the genetic and exposure-history diversity represented was limited.

From the germline V gene, CDR1 is LGHNA and CDR2 is YNFKEQ. Its CDR3 holds 17 amino acids, cysteine through phenylalanine. Just CDR3 DNA is preserved here, 51 bases in frame from base 1. Trimming removed 3 bases from V and 8 bases from J; the gene matches leave 16 bases unexplained. The origin of this receptor is a man between 18 and 35 years old in good health. The V gene is TRBV4-2 and the J gene is TRBJ2-1; 7 of the junction bases match TRBD2. The specimen was naive CD4+ T cells sorted from blood. What the cell subset or site label conveys for this sample: CD45RA+ positively selected. The CDR3 corresponds to CASSQISGTTPAYEQFF. The nucleotides are TGTGCCAGCAGCCAGATATCCGGGACTACCCCCGCATATGAGCAGTTCTTC.